The table lists the clone carrying this TCR beta chain with a few counts. The sample comes from a study of blood T cells in healthy people across ages. A second PCR of roughly 7 to 11 cycles used a sample-barcoded 5' primer and a J-beta primer mix. One entry per CDR3 protein results from TCRdb running MiXCR on the 5' RACE reads. The data show about 760,000 distinct CDR3 sequences, roughly 25% seen once. Per individual sample, total RNA of at least 6 micrograms was extracted. V gave up 5 bases and J gave up 10 bases; unmatched junction bases: 11. The CDR3 runs to 13 residues. CDR1 and CDR2 from the germline V gene are SQVTM and ANQGSEA. The same data also contributed to another study, on T cells of mothers and their children. That study adds: Donors comprised three healthy Caucasian mothers plus their six children. The second PCR's M1S primer added sample barcodes and 2-4 random nucleotides. Mothers gave over 9 million TCR beta CDR3 reads each, and children several million each.

The sequence came from a boy between 5 and 17 years old in good health. The chain combines TRBV29-1 with TRBJ2-1; 7 positions match TRBD2. Sequenced material: blood. CDR3 bases: TGCAGCGTTAGTGGGCTAGCGGTTCGAGAGCAGTTCTTC. Protein product: CSVSGLAVREQFF.